The 32 T cell receptor beta chains below were found in one sample sequenced in a study of T cell repertoires in cytomegalovirus infection (dated by TCRdb to about 2019). No antigen has been identified for these receptors. TCRdb lists the instrument as Illumina HiSeq 1500. TCRdb applied fastp at Q25 and MiXCR to the public reads, then kept only in-frame beta chains. Entries are consolidated by CDR3 protein sequence, retaining the most common genes and DNA. The sample table lists 700,000 to 900,000 distinct CDR3 sequences, under 35% of them with a count of one. Jointly, the top ten make up roughly 14% of the sample. Sample treatment or condition, as interpreted from the label and publication: in vitro stimulation with specific CMV peptide epitopes to enrich CMV-specific T cells. Sequencing was performed on cultured CD8+ T cells from PBMCs, taken from culture after CMV antigen stimulation. Every receptor here comes from a human donor in good health (CMV status not recorded). Some clones in this sample may be carry-over from other donors' samples.

In this sample, this clonotype turned up a few times. The genes are TRBV6-5 and TRBJ1-3; D not certain. V lost 2 bases and J 0 bases, leaving 5 bases between the germline ends. This CDR3 has 14 amino acids. CDR1 is MNHEY and CDR2 is SVGAGI in the germline V gene. The CDR3 nucleotides are TGTGCCAGCAGTTACGAAATCTCTGGAAACACCATATATTTT. This gives the protein CASSYEISGNTIYF.

The sample holds one count of this clonotype. V usage is TRBV15 and J usage is TRBJ2-3; TRBD2 agrees at 7 bases. In germline, CDR1 is LNHNV, CDR2 YYDKDF (reference sequence). This CDR3 spans 18 amino acids. The V and J ends lost 3 bases and 4 bases, in that order; junction bases with no gene match: 16. The CDR3 DNA reads TGTGCCACCAGCAGGAGAGAAGGTTGGGCGGGGGATGCAGATACGCAGTATTTT. Translated: CATSRREGWAGDADTQYF.

This clonotype was counted only a few times. The V call is TRBV6-1, the J call TRBJ2-5; a weak D match, TRBD1 (10 bases). The CDR3 runs 20 residues. Trimming removed 6 bases from V and 1 base from J, with 30 bases in between. Per the germline V gene, CDR1 is MNHNS and CDR2 is SASEGT. CDR3 residues: CASRSGTGAFILAGQETQYF. CDR3 sequence (DNA): TGTGCCAGCAGGTCCGGGACAGGGGCTTTTATACTAGCGGGCCAAGAGACCCAGTACTTC.

The chain carries TRBV5-1 and TRBJ2-1; D gene unclear. Germline V gives CDR1 SGHRS, CDR2 YFSETQ. V was shortened by 0 bases and J by 8 bases, with 6 bases between the two germline ends. There are 12 residues in the CDR3. CDR3 sequence: CASSLGFDEQFF. The CDR3 coding sequence is TGCGCCAGCAGCTTGGGGTTCGATGAGCAGTTCTTC.

The rearrangement joins TRBV3-1 to TRBJ1-1; a weak D match, TRBD1 (6 bases). Trimming cost V 3 bases and J 1 base, with 15 bases left between them. The length of the CDR3 is 16 residues. Germline values: CDR1 LGHDT, CDR2 YNNKEL (reference sequence). CDR3 in amino acids: CASSHLPGQTNTEAFF. The CDR3 DNA reads TGTGCCAGCAGCCACCTACCGGGACAAACGAACACTGAAGCTTTCTTT.

The V call is TRBV12-3 or TRBV12-4, the J call TRBJ1-1; no definite D call. This CDR3 comprises 12 residues. With 6 bases removed from V and 1 base from J, the gap between germline ends came to 6 bases. The CDR3 DNA follows: TGTGCCAGCAGATGGACGAACACTGAAGCTTTCTTT. It specifies CASRWTNTEAFF.

The rearrangement uses TRBV6-5 and TRBJ1-1; D is perhaps TRBD1 (6 bases). Germline V gene data show CDR1 as MNHEY and CDR2 as SVGAGI. The CDR3 is 14 amino acids. Trimming pared 4 bases from V and 5 bases from J, leaving 14 bases between. The CDR3 is CASSLEGQLTEAFF. As DNA, the CDR3 is TGTGCCAGCAGTTTAGAAGGACAGTTAACTGAAGCTTTCTTT.

This chain connects TRBV12-3 or TRBV12-4 to TRBJ2-1; D gene uncertain. V was cut by 3 bases and J by 8 bases, with 14 bases left in between. CDR3 length: 14 residues. CDR3 DNA: TGTGCCAGCAGTTTGGTAGCCCCATCGGATGAGCAGTTCTTC. This codes for CASSLVAPSDEQFF.

This clonotype was counted ten times or more. The chain couples TRBV7-8 to TRBJ2-5; TRBD2 matches at 8 bases. CDR3 size: 14 residues. Germline CDR1 is SGHVS and CDR2 is FQNEAQ. J lost 2 bases, V lost 3 bases, and 2 bases had no gene match. CDR3 coding DNA: TGTGCCAGCAGCTTTGAGCGGGGGCAAGAGACCCAGTACTTC. Protein sequence: CASSFERGQETQYF. The full variable domain, with the rest looked up from reference TRBV7-8 and TRBJ2-5, is GAGVSQSPRYKVAKRGQDVALRCDPISGHVSLFWYQQALGQGPEFLTYFQNEAQLDKSGLPSDRFFAERPEGSVSTLKIQRTQQEDSAVYLCASSFERGQETQYFGPGTRLLVL.

The rearrangement links TRBV28 to TRBJ2-1; D remains ambiguous. Per the germline V gene, CDR1 is MDHEN and CDR2 is SYDVKM. The CDR3 is made up of 13 amino acids. Trimming removed 6 bases at V and 6 bases at J, with 12 bases between. CDR3 amino acids: CASRLRSGNEQFF. Written as DNA, the CDR3 is TGTGCCAGCAGATTAAGATCCGGCAATGAGCAGTTCTTC.

The V call is TRBV7-6, the J call TRBJ2-1, with a tentative D call TRBD1 (7 bases). Trimming took 3 bases from V and 3 from J, leaving 18 bases between them. This CDR3 is 17 amino acids long. Germline-derived CDR1 and CDR2 are SGHVS and FNYEAQ. The CDR3 loop reads CASSLGLGGGNYNEQFF. The CDR3 nucleotides read TGTGCCAGCAGCTTGGGGTTAGGGGGCGGGAACTACAATGAGCAGTTCTTC.

This chain connects TRBV11-2 to TRBJ2-1, with D possibly being TRBD2 (5 bases). V shed 6 bases and J shed 7 bases, with 10 bases lying between them. Germline V CDR1 and CDR2: SGHAT, FQNNGV. The CDR3 loop spans 12 amino acids. The CDR3: CASRPRRNEQFF. CDR3 DNA sequence: TGTGCCAGCAGACCTCGGAGGAATGAGCAGTTCTTC. Variable domain in full (rest from reference TRBV11-2 and TRBJ2-1): EAGVAQSPRYKIIEKRQSVAFWCNPISGHATLYWYQQILGQGPKLLIQFQNNGVVDDSQLPKDRFSAERLKGVDSTLKIQPAKLEDSAVYLCASRPRRNEQFFGPGTRLTVL.

This clonotype was seen ten or more times. This rearrangement joins TRBV7-8 to TRBJ2-7; TRBD2 agrees at 9 bases. Germline V lookup: CDR1 SGHVS, CDR2 FQNEAQ. J lost 2 bases, V lost 1 base, and 6 bases had no gene match. The CDR3 has 16 residues. The CDR3 sequence is CASSLGLAGYPYEQYF. CDR3 coding DNA: TGTGCCAGCAGCTTAGGGCTAGCGGGGTACCCCTACGAGCAGTACTTC.

V usage is TRBV12-3 or TRBV12-4 and J usage is TRBJ2-1; a weak D match, TRBD2 (6 bases). CDR3 length: 16 residues. V gave up 0 bases and J gave up 2 bases, with 11 bases separating them. The DNA for the CDR3 is TGTGCCAGCAGTTTAGCGCGCGGGGCAGCCTACAATGAGCAGTTCTTC. Its protein is CASSLARGAAYNEQFF.

This clonotype was detected only a few times. CDR3 region: CASSQEQGNEQFF. CDR3 nucleotides: TGTGCCAGCAGCCAGGAACAGGGGAATGAGCAGTTCTTC. The chain links TRBV14 to TRBJ2-1; 7 bases match TRBD1. Germline V CDR1 and CDR2: SGHDN, FVKESK. V was clipped by 3 bases and J by 7 bases; unmatched bases: 3. There are 13 residues in the CDR3.

There are a few counts of this clonotype. The J gene is TRBJ2-5, the V gene TRBV29-1; D tentatively fits TRBD1 or TRBD2 (5 bases each). Per germline, CDR1 SQVTM and CDR2 ANQGSEA. This CDR3 has 11 residues. Trimming removed 4 bases at V and 3 bases at J, with 6 bases between. The CDR3 protein is CSVVGEETQYF. CDR3 DNA: TGCAGCGTTGTGGGGGAAGAGACCCAGTACTTC. The variable domain in full, completed from reference TRBV29-1 and TRBJ2-5, reads SAVISQKPSRDICQRGTSLTIQCQVDSQVTMMFWYRQQPGQSLTLIATANQGSEATYESGFVIDKFPISRPNLTFSTLTVSNMSPEDSSIYLCSVVGEETQYFGPGTRLLVL.

V usage is TRBV28 and J usage is TRBJ1-1; possibly TRBD1 for D (5 bases). The CDR3 sequence is 15 residues long. From germline, CDR1 is MDHEN and CDR2 SYDVKM. V was trimmed by 5 bases and J by 3 bases, leaving 16 bases between them. CDR3 sequence: CASSPPGGGDTEAFF. The CDR3 DNA is TGTGCCAGCAGTCCCCCTGGGGGAGGCGACACTGAAGCTTTCTTT.

This clonotype appeared a few times. The chain recombines TRBV11-2 with TRBJ2-2; no clear D. Per germline, CDR1 SGHAT and CDR2 FQNNGV. The CDR3 is 16 amino acids. The V end was cut by 1 base, the J end by 0 bases, with 9 bases between. CDR3 coding DNA: TGTGCCAGCAGCTTAGGAGTGTTCGCGAACACCGGGGAGCTGTTTTTT. As protein: CASSLGVFANTGELFF. The whole variable domain, filled in from reference TRBV11-2 and TRBJ2-2, reads EAGVAQSPRYKIIEKRQSVAFWCNPISGHATLYWYQQILGQGPKLLIQFQNNGVVDDSQLPKDRFSAERLKGVDSTLKIQPAKLEDSAVYLCASSLGVFANTGELFFGEGSRLTVL.

The chain employs TRBV2 and TRBJ2-1; no definite D call. Germline CDR1 and CDR2: SNHLY and FYNNEI. The CDR3 consists of 15 residues. V gave up 4 bases and J gave up 1 base, with 11 bases separating them. The CDR3 nucleotides read TGTGCCAGCAGTGCTTGGACGGCTTCCTACAATGAGCAGTTCTTC. Its translation: CASSAWTASYNEQFF.

A few counts support this clonotype. The genes are TRBV7-9 and TRBJ1-1; the match to TRBD1 covers 11 bases. V gave up 4 bases and J gave up 3 bases; unmatched junction bases: 10. Germline assignment: CDR1 SEHNR and CDR2 FQNEAQ (reference sequence). The CDR3 extends over 17 amino acids. CDR3 DNA sequence: TGTGCCAGCAGCTCCGGGACAGGGGGAAATAGGCACACTGAAGCTTTCTTT. Protein: CASSSGTGGNRHTEAFF.

The chain employs TRBV6-2 or TRBV6-3 and TRBJ2-7, with 9 nucleotides matching TRBD2. Unmatched junction bases numbered 3, after V lost 0 bases and J lost 0 bases. Germline-derived CDR1 and CDR2 are MNHEY and SVGEGT. This CDR3 contains 16 residues. CDR3 protein: CASSYSGAGGSYEQYF. In DNA, the CDR3 is TGTGCCAGCAGTTACTCGGGAGCGGGGGGCTCCTACGAGCAGTACTTC.

The chain is built from TRBV29-1 and TRBJ1-2; 10 positions agree with TRBD1. V lost 1 base and J lost 4; bases outside the gene matches: 3. The CDR3 is 14 residues long. Germline V gives CDR1 SQVTM, CDR2 ANQGSEA. The chain's CDR3 is CSVEGTGGGYGYTF. The CDR3 nucleotides read TGCAGCGTTGAAGGGACAGGGGGTGGCTATGGCTACACCTTC.

The gene calls are TRBV3-1 and TRBJ1-2; possible D gene TRBD1, 5 bases. Looked up from germline, CDR1 is LGHDT and CDR2 is YNNKEL (reference sequence). Deletions cut 4 bases from V and 4 bases from J, with 19 bases between. The CDR3 runs to 16 residues. CDR3 in DNA: TGTGCCAGCAGCCCGATCGGGACTGGAGGGAGCTATGGCTACACCTTC. This translates into CASSPIGTGGSYGYTF.

The chain recombines TRBV20-1 with TRBJ1-2; tentative D call: TRBD1 (6 bases). V shed 3 bases and J shed 5 bases, with 16 bases lying between them. The V gene's germline CDR1 is DFQATT and CDR2 SNEGSKA (reference sequence). CDR3 length: 14 amino acids. The CDR3 DNA reads TGCAGTGCTAGGATTGAGACAGGTTCTTATGGCTACACCTTC. It translates to CSARIETGSYGYTF.

V gene TRBV6-1 combines with J gene TRBJ1-1; D unresolved. The V end was cut by 0 bases, the J end by 5 bases, with 10 bases between. In germline, CDR1 is MNHNS, CDR2 SASEGT. The CDR3 extends over 14 amino acids. Written as DNA, the CDR3 is TGTGCCAGCAGTGAAGCACTGGGTTTGACTGAAGCTTTCTTT. Translation: CASSEALGLTEAFF.

The sample holds a few counts of this clonotype. The chain combines TRBV20-1 with TRBJ2-6; maybe TRBD1 (5 bases). The V gene's germline CDR1 is DFQATT and CDR2 SNEGSKA (reference sequence). Trimming took off 7 bases at V and 1 base at J, with 11 bases between the two ends. This CDR3 contains 14 residues. The CDR3 nucleotides are TGCAGTGGGGCCAGGGCGTCTGGGGCCAACGTCCTGACTTTC. This encodes CSGARASGANVLTF.

The V and J genes are TRBV20-1 and TRBJ1-2, with D tentatively TRBD1 (6 bases). CDR1 is DFQATT and CDR2 is SNEGSKA in the germline V gene (reference sequence). V lost 1 base and J 6 bases, leaving 18 bases between the germline ends. This CDR3 is built from 15 residues. This CDR3 reads CSARVRDNQEDGYTF. CDR3 nucleotides: TGCAGTGCTAGAGTCCGGGACAACCAAGAGGATGGCTACACCTTC.

A word on this clonotype: This may be a read error, as it is one base from a much larger clone. The chain is built from TRBV6-5 and TRBJ2-2; no definite D call. This CDR3 spans 13 amino acids. Trimming took off 6 bases at V and 1 base at J, with 6 bases between the two ends. CDR1 and CDR2 (germline): MNHEY, SVGAGI. The CDR3 DNA reads as TGTGCCAGCAGGTGGGAGAACACCGGGGAGCTGTTTTTT. Protein product: CASRWENTGELFF.

This clonotype was detected ten times or more. The rearrangement links TRBV7-8 to TRBJ2-2; 14 bases agree with TRBD2. V dropped 5 bases and J dropped 5; count of bases not matched to a gene: 16. Germline assignment: CDR1 SGHVS and CDR2 FQNEAQ. The CDR3 consists of 20 residues. CDR3 DNA sequence: TGTGCCAGCAGCCCACGGACTAGCGGGGGGCTCCCGAAGGGGACCGGGGAGCTGTTTTTT. Its translation is CASSPRTSGGLPKGTGELFF.

This clonotype has only one observation. This chain connects TRBV28 to TRBJ1-4; no clear D gene. The CDR3 runs 16 residues. Between the trimmed V and J ends, which lost 7 bases and 8 bases, there was a span of 23 bases. Germline CDR1 is MDHEN and CDR2 is SYDVKM. In DNA, the CDR3 is TGTGCCAGCACCTCGCCTTGGAAAGGGCTTAACGAAAAACTGTTTTTT. It specifies CASTSPWKGLNEKLFF.

In its sample, this clonotype was seen a few times. The chain employs TRBV7-3 and TRBJ2-7; no clear D gene. CDR1 is SGHTA, CDR2 FQGTGA, per germline. Trimming took 5 bases from V and 4 from J, leaving 3 bases between them. CDR3 length equals 10 residues. The CDR3 is CASSPYEQYV. CDR3 in DNA: TGTGCCAGCAGCCCTTACGAGCAGTACGTC.

This clonotype was counted a few times. This chain's CDR3 is CAINTINSNQPQHF. The CDR3 DNA reads TGTGCCATTAACACCATCAATAGCAATCAGCCCCAGCATTTT. This chain uses TRBV6-6 with TRBJ1-5; D gene uncertain. The germline CDR1 and CDR2 sequences are MNHNY and SVGAGI (reference sequence). This CDR3 contains 14 residues. Trimming shortened V by 10 bases and J by 0 bases, and 13 bases separated the two germline ends.